This note documents a single T cell receptor (beta chain) sequence. Its antigen remains unidentified. Per the germline V gene, CDR1 is MGHRA and CDR2 is YSYEKL. There are 15 residues in the CDR3. The V gene lost 6 bases and the J gene lost 2 bases, with 17 bases spanning the gap. Clones were sequenced by immunoSEQ multiplex PCR, and TCRdb holds only the in-frame ones, with some missing. The sample lists about 120,000 clones, approximately 92% occurring once. The data originate from a study of CD4+ T cells in melanoma. Study conclusions and caveats: A reported correlation linked neoantigen-specific CD4+ T cells to CD8+, macrophage and B cell function. Neoantigen-specific CD4+ T cells in melanoma reportedly had diverse differentiation states.

The chain carries TRBV4-1 and TRBJ2-7; no clear D. Specimen: peripheral blood. The source of this sequence is a human donor with melanoma. The CDR3: CASSPLSSGPYEQYF. CDR3 in DNA: TGCGCCAGCAGTCCTCTTTCTTCTGGTCCCTACGAGCAGTACTTC.